The next 21 T cell receptor beta chains were all read from a single sample in a study of T cells in Graves' hyperthyroidism and ophthalmopathy. The TCR beta CDR3 regions underwent amplification using RNA transcripts as the source. First-round RT-PCR targeting the TCR CDR3 was performed with the HTBI primer set. TCRdb fed the multiplex PCR reads into MiXCR, producing one record per CDR3 protein. The sample has some 270,000 distinct CDR3 sequences; around 26% are singletons. The sample taken for sequencing was blood. The receptors shown here come from a woman aged 40 to 50 with Graves' ophthalmopathy.

The J gene is TRBJ2-7, the V gene TRBV14; the D gene is possibly TRBD1 (6 bases). From germline, CDR1 is SGHDN and CDR2 FVKESK. The length of the CDR3 is 15 residues. V gave up 4 bases and J gave up 0 bases, with 13 bases separating them. Written as DNA, the CDR3 is TGTGCCAGCAGCCCTCTGACAGGAACCTCCTACGAGCAGTACTTC. Residues: CASSPLTGTSYEQYF.

This chain uses TRBV28 with TRBJ2-2; TRBD1 agrees at 8 bases. This CDR3 contains 14 residues. The germline gives CDR1 MDHEN, CDR2 SYDVKM. Trimming cost V 6 bases and J 4 bases; bases outside gene matches: 4. The CDR3 here is CASRTQGATGELFF. The CDR3 DNA reads as TGTGCCAGCAGGACCCAGGGGGCCACCGGGGAGCTGTTTTTT.

This clonotype was found many times. The chain employs TRBV24-1 and TRBJ2-7; D is undetermined. The CDR3 consists of 13 residues. V gave up 5 bases and J gave up 3 bases, with 10 bases separating them. Germline V CDR1 and CDR2: KGHDR, SFDVKD. Written as DNA, the CDR3 is TGTGCCACCAGTGGCCCCCCAATCTACGAGCAGTACTTC. It is translated as CATSGPPIYEQYF.

In this sample, this clonotype turned up many times. The gene calls are TRBV29-1 and TRBJ2-5; 13 nucleotides align to TRBD2. The germline V gene encodes CDR1 SQVTM and CDR2 ANQGSEA. V trimming: 3 bases; J trimming: 1 base; junction bases outside the gene matches: 11. The CDR3 consists of 18 residues. In DNA, the CDR3 is TGCAGCGTTGACGGACTAGCGGGAGCCCCAAAGGGCCAAGAGACCCAGTACTTC. It yields the protein CSVDGLAGAPKGQETQYF.

This clonotype occurred many times. The chain uses TRBV7-2 and TRBJ2-7, with 15 bases lining up with TRBD2. V gave up 5 bases and J gave up 4 bases; unmatched junction bases: 3. The germline gives CDR1 SGHTA, CDR2 FQGNSA. The CDR3 contains 15 residues. CDR3 DNA sequence: TGTGCCAGCAGCCCCGGACTAGCGGGAGGGTACGAGCAGTACTTC. It specifies CASSPGLAGGYEQYF.

This clonotype was detected many times. The V call is TRBV10-3, the J call TRBJ2-2; 8 nucleotides line up with TRBD2. The CDR3 is 15 amino acids. The germline V gene has CDR1 ENHRY and CDR2 SYGVKD. With V trimmed by 5 bases and J by 6 bases, 8 bases remained unmatched. The CDR3 DNA is TGTGCCATCAGTTCGCTGAGCGGGAGCCCCGGGGAGCTGTTTTTT. It encodes CAISSLSGSPGELFF.

This clonotype was seen ten or more times. The chain uses TRBV27 and TRBJ1-5; no firm D call. V was clipped by 3 bases and J by 2 bases, with 8 bases between them. This CDR3 comprises 14 residues. Per germline, CDR1 MNHEY and CDR2 SMNVEV (reference sequence). The CDR3 DNA is TGTGCCAGCAGTTTCAACGGGGGCAATCAGCCCCAGCATTTT. Encoded protein: CASSFNGGNQPQHF.

This clonotype appeared many times. The chain combines TRBV4-1 with TRBJ2-7, with D unclear. The germline gives CDR1 MGHRA, CDR2 YSYEKL. The ends were cut back, 0 bases at V and 1 base at J, with 16 bases in the middle. The CDR3 runs to 17 residues. The CDR3 DNA reads TGCGCCAGCAGCCAAGACTTGGACGTCTACCTATCCTACGAGCAGTACTTC. Amino acids: CASSQDLDVYLSYEQYF.

This clonotype was recorded many times. The V call is TRBV11-2, the J call TRBJ1-1; no reliable D call. The germline gives CDR1 SGHAT, CDR2 FQNNGV. This CDR3 is built from 14 residues. V lost 7 bases and J lost 4, with 16 bases in between. The CDR3: CASTSGGSGTEAFF. CDR3 DNA: TGTGCCAGCACCTCGGGCGGCTCTGGCACTGAAGCTTTCTTT.

In this sample, this clonotype turned up a few times. The chain carries TRBV28 and TRBJ1-5; 9 positions match TRBD1. The trim removed 4 bases at V and 7 bases at J, leaving 5 bases unmatched. The CDR3 has 14 amino acids. Germline CDR1 MDHEN, CDR2 SYDVKM. In DNA, the CDR3 is TGTGCCAGCAGTTGGGGACAGGGCATGCAGCCCCAGCATTTT. Translation: CASSWGQGMQPQHF.

This clonotype showed up many times. The chain employs TRBV6-5 and TRBJ2-7; 10 bases line up with TRBD2. The V gene end was trimmed by 7 bases and the J gene end by 6 bases; junction bases not matched to a gene: 15. Germline assignment: CDR1 MNHEY and CDR2 SVGAGI. The CDR3 is 16 amino acids. The CDR3 DNA follows: TGTGCCAGCACCCCTACCCTCCTAGCGGGAGTCGTCGAGCAGTACTTC. Residues: CASTPTLLAGVVEQYF.

This clonotype was recorded at least ten times. The CDR3 region is CAWSVSQGNSPLHF. CDR3 in DNA: TGTGCCTGGAGTGTAAGTCAGGGTAATTCACCCCTCCACTTT. The V call is TRBV30, the J call TRBJ1-6; perhaps TRBD1 as D (5 bases). This CDR3 spans 14 amino acids. The ends were cut back, 0 bases at V and 6 bases at J, with 9 bases in the middle. Germline V gene sequence: CDR1 GTSNPN, CDR2 SVGIG (reference sequence). Full variable domain (rest looked up from reference TRBV30 and TRBJ1-6): SQTIHQWPATLVQPVGSPLSLECTVEGTSNPNLYWYRQAAGRGLQLLFYSVGIGQISSEVPQNLSASRPQDRQFILSSKKLLLSDSGFYLCAWSVSQGNSPLHFGNGTRLTVT.

This clonotype was observed at least ten times. The chain couples TRBV11-2 to TRBJ2-5; 7 bases agree with TRBD1. There are 13 residues in the CDR3. The J segment lost 5 bases and the V segment lost 5 bases, leaving 5 bases of the junction unmatched. Germline V gives CDR1 SGHAT, CDR2 FQNNGV. The CDR3 DNA reads TGTGCCAGCAGCCCTACAGGGGCCGAGACCCAGTACTTC. Its protein product is CASSPTGAETQYF. Combining the CDR3 with reference TRBV11-2 and TRBJ2-5 gives the whole variable domain EAGVAQSPRYKIIEKRQSVAFWCNPISGHATLYWYQQILGQGPKLLIQFQNNGVVDDSQLPKDRFSAERLKGVDSTLKIQPAKLEDSAVYLCASSPTGAETQYFGPGTRLLVL.

This clonotype has a count of ten or more. The chain has TRBV6-5 and TRBJ1-5; D perhaps matches TRBD1 (5 bases). The CDR3 covers 15 residues. V lost 6 bases to trimming and J lost 6 bases, with 18 bases between them. Germline CDR1 reads MNHEY; CDR2 reads SVGAGI. The chain's CDR3 is CASSPAGGRGQPQHF. CDR3 nucleotides: TGTGCCAGCAGCCCGGCGGGGGGTCGGGGTCAGCCCCAGCATTTT.

This clonotype has a count of ten or more. J is TRBJ2-7 and V is TRBV9; TRBD2 might be the D (6 bases). Per the germline V gene, CDR1 is SGDLS and CDR2 is YYNGEE. This CDR3 is 15 amino acids long. Trimming shortened V by 0 bases and J by 4 bases, and 14 bases separated the two germline ends. The CDR3: CASSVAPGEYYEQYF. The CDR3 bases are TGTGCCAGCAGCGTAGCCCCGGGGGAGTATTACGAGCAGTACTTC. Combining the CDR3 with reference TRBV9 and TRBJ2-7 gives the whole variable domain DSGVTQTPKHLITATGQRVTLRCSPRSGDLSVYWYQQSLDQGLQFLIQYYNGEERAKGNILERFSAQQFPDLHSELNLSSLELGDSALYFCASSVAPGEYYEQYFGPGTRLTVT.

This clonotype has at least ten counts. One end of the junction varies from germline; a read error may be responsible. This chain links TRBV6-2 or TRBV6-3 with TRBJ2-7; possible D gene TRBD1, 6 bases. Germline V lookup: CDR1 MNHEY, CDR2 SVGEGT. CDR3 length: 18 amino acids. DNA of the CDR3: TGTGCCAGCAGTTACTCCCCCCTGGGGGCGGCAAGCTCCTGCGAGCAGTACTTC. This encodes CASSYSPLGAASSCEQYF.

This clonotype was seen ten or more times. CDR3 amino acids: CASSTTRRSRNTIYF. CDR3 DNA sequence: TGTGCCAGCAGTACAACACGGAGGTCTAGAAACACCATATATTTT. The J gene is TRBJ1-3, the V gene TRBV28; D remains ambiguous. Germline values: CDR1 MDHEN, CDR2 SYDVKM. V lost 5 bases and J 5 bases, leaving 16 bases between the germline ends. The CDR3 sequence is 15 residues long.

In its sample, this clonotype was seen many times. The chain employs TRBV19 and TRBJ1-6; the match to TRBD1 covers 7 bases. CDR1 is LNHDA and CDR2 is SQIVND in the germline V gene (reference sequence). The CDR3 extends over 14 amino acids. V dropped 6 bases and J dropped 5; count of bases not matched to a gene: 4. This chain's CDR3 is CASRMTGNNSPLHF. DNA of the CDR3: TGTGCCAGTAGAATGACAGGGAATAATTCACCCCTCCACTTT.

CDR3 sequence (DNA): TGTGCCAGTCAAACCGGGACAGGGGGTACTGAAGCTTTCTTT. Translation: CASQTGTGGTEAFF. The chain has TRBV6-1 and TRBJ1-1; 11 bases align to TRBD1. The ends lost 9 bases at V and 5 bases at J; junction bases unmatched: 8. This CDR3 region has 14 residues. Germline V lookup: CDR1 MNHNS, CDR2 SASEGT.

CDR3: CAWSVGIQANYGYTF. The CDR3 nucleotides are TGTGCCTGGAGTGTAGGCATCCAAGCTAACTATGGCTACACCTTC. This chain connects TRBV30 to TRBJ1-2, with no clear D. V was trimmed by 0 bases and J by 0 bases, leaving 11 bases between them. The V gene's germline CDR1 is GTSNPN and CDR2 SVGIG (reference sequence). The CDR3 totals 15 residues.

This clonotype came up many times. V and J are TRBV6-5 and TRBJ2-5, with a possible D match to TRBD2 (6 bases). The CDR3 runs 15 residues. Per the germline V gene, CDR1 is MNHEY and CDR2 is SVGAGI. Trimming removed 0 bases at V and 3 bases at J, with 11 bases between. Written as DNA, the CDR3 is TGTGCCAGCAGTTACTCGCCGGGAGTCGAAGAGACCCAGTACTTC. This encodes CASSYSPGVEETQYF.